These T cell receptor beta chains were read from a single sample in a study of a mutant IDH1 vaccine in newly diagnosed glioma. These receptors' targets are unknown. Libraries were prepared by immunoSEQ multiplex PCR; TCRdb keeps only in-frame clonotypes and omits some of them. The table lists approximately 61,000 clones, around 81% of them singletons. This specimen consisted of PBMCs, obtained from a glioma patient whose treatment included an IDH1 peptide vaccine. These receptors were taken from a man aged 35 to 55 with glioma. Both conserved end residues are part of each CDR3. The D gene is left open where the match is weak. Size tells how often a clone was seen (once, few, many) or the class of an expanded clone, and some rows leave it out.

d_gene,abundance,j_gene,v_gene,CDR3nt,CDR3aa
-,few,TRBJ1-4,TRBV7-9,TGTGCCAGCAGCCCAGACGGACCAACTAATGAAAAACTGTTTTTT,CASSPDGPTNEKLFF
-,once,TRBJ2-1,TRBV7-8,TGTGCCAGCAGCTTGACGCTACACTACGGCAATGAGCAGTTCTTC,CASSLTLHYGNEQFF
-,-,TRBJ2-5,TRBV11-1,TGTGCCAGCAGCTTAGACCCTCAAGAGACCCAGTACTTC,CASSLDPQETQYF
TRBD1,-,TRBJ1-2,TRBV4-3,TGCGCCAGCAGCCAAGGGACAGGGCCTAACTATGGCTACACCTTC,CASSQGTGPNYGYTF
-,-,TRBJ2-7,TRBV5-4,TGTGCCAGCAGCATCGGACAGCCAAGGGAGCAGTACTTC,CASSIGQPREQYF
-,-,TRBJ1-2,TRBV5-6,TGTGCCAGCAGAGCCGAGGGCCCAAGCACTAACTATGGCTACACCTTC,CASRAEGPSTNYGYTF
-,-,TRBJ1-1,TRBV5-1,TGCGCCAGCAGCTTAGCTGGGTACGGCACTGAAGCTTTCTTT,CASSLAGYGTEAFF
TRBD1,-,TRBJ2-7,TRBV29-1,TGCAGCGCGCTGCGACAGGGAAAAAACGAGCAGTACTTC,CSALRQGKNEQYF
-,-,TRBJ2-4,TRBV18,TGTGCCAGCTCACCAGTTTTAGGAGGGATAAACATTCAGTACTTC,CASSPVLGGINIQYF
TRBD1,-,TRBJ2-7,TRBV30,TGTGCCTGTCGGGGCAGGGGGAGCTACGAGCAGTACTTC,CACRGRGSYEQYF
TRBD2,-,TRBJ2-1,TRBV7-2,TGTGCCAGCAGCTTAGGGGCCGGGAGGGGACATGAGCAGTTCTTC,CASSLGAGRGHEQFF
TRBD1,few,TRBJ1-1,TRBV5-1,TGCGCCAGCAGAAAGGGACAGGGTTACACTGAAGCTTTCTTT,CASRKGQGYTEAFF
-,-,TRBJ1-2,TRBV29-1,TGCAGCGTTGAAGAACAGGCGAACTATGGCTACACCTTC,CSVEEQANYGYTF
-,once,TRBJ1-3,TRBV7-9,TGTGCCAGCTCACCTGCCGCAGGGTTTCGGGGAAACACCATATATTTT,CASSPAAGFRGNTIYF
-,once,TRBJ1-2,TRBV7-2,TGTGCCAGCAGCTTAGCGAGGCCAATCAGTGGCTACACCTTC,CASSLARPISGYTF
TRBD1,-,TRBJ1-1,TRBV29-1,TGCAGCGTTGAGGCCAGGGGGTTTAATGAAGCTTTCTTT,CSVEARGFNEAFF
-,-,TRBJ1-1,TRBV19,TGTGCCAGCGGCGGACCTCCTATGAACACTGAAGCTTTCTTT,CASGGPPMNTEAFF
-,few,TRBJ1-5,TRBV2,TGTGCCAGCAGGGGAGGAATCCAGAGCAATCAGCCCCAGCATTTT,CASRGGIQSNQPQHF
-,-,TRBJ1-2,TRBV6-5,TGTGCCAGCAGTTACGCGGACCGCCCTGGCTACACCTTC,CASSYADRPGYTF
TRBD2,-,TRBJ2-1,TRBV5-4,TGTGCCAGCGGAGGGCTAGCGGGGGGCCGGACTTTGAATGAGCAGTTCTTC,CASGGLAGGRTLNEQFF
TRBD1,-,TRBJ1-2,TRBV7-2,TGTGCCAGCAGCTCACCAGCACAGGGGGCGCATGGCTACACCTTC,CASSSPAQGAHGYTF
TRBD1,-,TRBJ2-7,TRBV7-2,TGTGCCAGCAGCCCTCCGGGACAGGGGACGAGTGAGCAGTACTTC,CASSPPGQGTSEQYF
TRBD2,-,TRBJ2-1,TRBV27,TGTGCCAGCAGGGGGGGGGTTACATCCTACAATGAGCAGTTCTTC,CASRGGVTSYNEQFF
-,-,TRBJ2-7,TRBV21-1,TGTGCCAGCAGACTCTCCTACGAGCAGTACTTC,CASRLSYEQYF
-,-,TRBJ1-2,TRBV7-2,TGTGCCAGCAGCTCAAATACTTACAGGGTTGGTGGCTACACCTTC,CASSSNTYRVGGYTF
-,few,TRBJ1-4,TRBV28,TGTGCCAGCAGCTTAGATGGCCTTAATGAAAAACTGTTTTTT,CASSLDGLNEKLFF
-,-,TRBJ2-6,TRBV28,TGTGCCAGCATTGGGGCAGGAGTGTCTGGGGCCAACGTCCTGACTTTC,CASIGAGVSGANVLTF
TRBD1,-,TRBJ2-7,TRBV6-1,TGTGCCAGCAGGGGGACAGGAACCTACGAGCAGTACTTC,CASRGTGTYEQYF
-,-,TRBJ2-7,TRBV13,TGTGCCAGCAGCTGGGGCAGATCCTACGAGCAGTACTTC,CASSWGRSYEQYF
TRBD1,-,TRBJ2-3,TRBV18,TGTGCCACCCGACAGGGTAGCACAGATACGCAGTATTTT,CATRQGSTDTQYF
TRBD1,-,TRBJ2-2,TRBV6-6,TGTGCCAGCAGTTACCAGGGGGAAACCGGGGAGCTGTTTTTT,CASSYQGETGELFF
TRBD1,-,TRBJ2-5,TRBV10-3,TGTGCCATCTCCCGGGACAGGATCCAAGAGACCCAGTACTTC,CAISRDRIQETQYF
-,-,TRBJ1-5,TRBV12-1,TGTGCCAGCAGCTTTGACCCGCAAGGCCCCAGATTCAATCAGCCCCAGCATTTT,CASSFDPQGPRFNQPQHF
-,-,TRBJ2-5,TRBV6-1,TGTGCCAGCAGTGAAGGCCCACAGGCGGAGACCCAGTACTTC,CASSEGPQAETQYF
-,once,TRBJ1-3,TRBV5-6,TGTGCCAGCAGCTTGGCCGGCGGGGCTGGAAACACCATATATTTT,CASSLAGGAGNTIYF
TRBD2,-,TRBJ2-5,TRBV4-3,TGCGCCAGCAGCCAAGAGCGGGGGGGCCAAGAGACCCAGTACTTC,CASSQERGGQETQYF
-,-,TRBJ2-5,TRBV27,TGTGCCAGCTCCCCCAAAGAGACCCAGTACTTC,CASSPKETQYF
-,-,TRBJ1-6,TRBV7-2,TGTGCCAGCAGCTTAGCGGCAGGGCAGCCACCCCTCCACTTT,CASSLAAGQPPLHF
-,few,TRBJ2-5,TRBV6-6,TGTGCCAGCAGTTCCCCTCTAGGGGTCGGAGAGACCCAGTACTTC,CASSSPLGVGETQYF
-,-,TRBJ1-3,TRBV5-6,TGTGCCAGCAGCTATGGGACTGGCTCTGGAAACACCATATATTTT,CASSYGTGSGNTIYF
-,-,TRBJ2-7,TRBV2,TGTGCCAGCAGCGCCCAGTTCCCTTCGCTGCCGGGGGAGCAGTACTTC,CASSAQFPSLPGEQYF
TRBD1,once,TRBJ2-6,TRBV5-1,TGCGCCAGCAGGTCCGGGACAGGGGTCTCTGGGGCCAACGTCCTGACTTTC,CASRSGTGVSGANVLTF
-,once,TRBJ2-7,TRBV7-6,TGTGCCAGCAGCTTAAGCGGGTCGGCGGTCGAGCAGTACTTC,CASSLSGSAVEQYF
TRBD2,-,TRBJ2-1,TRBV6-4,TGTGCCAGCAGTGACTCAGCGGGGGATTACAATGAGCAGTTCTTC,CASSDSAGDYNEQFF
-,-,TRBJ1-1,TRBV5-6,TGTGCCAGCAGCCTTGACAGAACCTCTGAAGCTTTCTTT,CASSLDRTSEAFF
-,many,TRBJ2-1,TRBV27,TGTGCCAGCAGCCCAGGGACCCATGAGCAGTTCTTC,CASSPGTHEQFF